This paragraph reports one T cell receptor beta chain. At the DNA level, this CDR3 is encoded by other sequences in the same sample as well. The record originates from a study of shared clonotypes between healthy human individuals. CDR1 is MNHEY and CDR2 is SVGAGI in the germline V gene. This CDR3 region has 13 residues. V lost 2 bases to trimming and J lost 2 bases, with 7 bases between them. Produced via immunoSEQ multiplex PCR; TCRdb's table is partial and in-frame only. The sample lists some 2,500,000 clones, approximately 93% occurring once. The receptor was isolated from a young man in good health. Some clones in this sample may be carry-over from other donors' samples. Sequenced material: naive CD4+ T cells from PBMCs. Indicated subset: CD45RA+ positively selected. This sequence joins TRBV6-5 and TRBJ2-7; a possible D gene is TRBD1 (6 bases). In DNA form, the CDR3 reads TGTGCCAGCAGTTACGGACAGACCTACGAGCAGTACTTC. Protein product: CASSYGQTYEQYF.